Reported below is one TCR beta chain. This CDR3 contains 13 residues. Germline V gene lookup returns CDR1 SGHRS and CDR2 YFSETQ. Trimming cost V 3 bases and J 4 bases, with 11 bases left between them. Produced via immunoSEQ multiplex PCR; TCRdb's table is partial and in-frame only. The sample lists 150,000 to 200,000 clones, around 84% seen once, with roughly 20% in the top ten. This record comes from a study of blood T cell repertoires in COVID-19. This receptor was obtained from an elderly woman with acute or convalescent COVID-19. Sample: peripheral blood. The chain recombines TRBV5-1 with TRBJ2-7; TRBD2 might be the D (6 bases). CDR3 DNA sequence: TGCGCCAGCAGCTCCTTTAGCGGTTACGAGCAGTACTTC. The encoded protein is CASSSFSGYEQYF.